The next 30 T cell receptor beta chains were all read from a single sample in a study of blood T cell repertoires in COVID-19. The assay was immunoSEQ multiplex PCR, and TCRdb's table has in-frame clones only and misses some. The sample contains a few hundred thousand clones, more than 80% of which appear only once. The material sequenced was peripheral blood. The source of these receptors is a man in his late teens or twenties who had recovered from COVID-19.

This sequence joins TRBV12-5 and TRBJ2-3, with D maybe TRBD1 (5 bases). CDR3 length equals 15 residues. CDR1 is LGHNT, CDR2 FRNRAP, per germline. Between the trimmed V and J ends, which lost 3 bases and 4 bases, there was a span of 14 bases. CDR3 in DNA: TGTGCTAGTGGTTTAGTGCAGGGAACATCAGATACGCAGTATTTT. Amino acid sequence: CASGLVQGTSDTQYF.

This clone was detected only once. The V call is TRBV5-1, the J call TRBJ1-2, with 7 positions matching TRBD1. This CDR3 is 14 amino acids long. Trimming at V came to 4 bases and at J to 9 bases, leaving 12 bases not matched to a gene. The germline V gene encodes CDR1 SGHRS and CDR2 YFSETQ. The CDR3 nucleotides are TGCGCCAGCAGCATTGGACAGGCAGAGTCAAGCTACACCTTC. This translates into CASSIGQAESSYTF.

The chain is built from TRBV10-1 and TRBJ1-1, with a possible D match to TRBD1 (6 bases). Trimming shortened V by 3 bases and J by 5 bases, and 10 bases separated the two germline ends. CDR3 size: 13 residues. The germline gives CDR1 WNHNN, CDR2 SYGVQD (reference sequence). The CDR3, as DNA: TGCGCCAGCAGTGATTGGGGGCCGACTGAAGCTTTCTTT. It yields the protein CASSDWGPTEAFF.

The chain links TRBV27 to TRBJ2-1; 9 nucleotides agree with TRBD2. The CDR3 sequence is 16 residues long. V gave up 5 bases and J gave up 2 bases; unmatched junction bases: 7. From germline, CDR1 is MNHEY and CDR2 SMNVEV (reference sequence). The DNA for the CDR3 is TGTGCCAGCAGTCTAAGAGCGGGGGGCGCCTACAATGAGCAGTTCTTC. Its translation is CASSLRAGGAYNEQFF.

The chain is built from TRBV9 and TRBJ2-2; the D is unclear. V was cut by 4 bases and J by 3 bases, with 10 bases left in between. The CDR3 totals 14 residues. The germline V gene encodes CDR1 SGDLS and CDR2 YYNGEE. Here the CDR3 DNA reads TGTGCCAGCAGCTACGATCCAGACACCGGGGAGCTGTTTTTT. This encodes CASSYDPDTGELFF. Using reference TRBV9 and TRBJ2-2 for the parts outside the CDR3, the full variable domain is DSGVTQTPKHLITATGQRVTLRCSPRSGDLSVYWYQQSLDQGLQFLIQYYNGEERAKGNILERFSAQQFPDLHSELNLSSLELGDSALYFCASSYDPDTGELFFGEGSRLTVL.

This clone was detected only once. This chain uses TRBV18 with TRBJ1-5, with D unclear. The ends were cut back, 5 bases at V and 3 bases at J, with 14 bases in the middle. This CDR3 has 15 residues. In germline, CDR1 is KGHSH, CDR2 LQKENI. The CDR3 DNA follows: TGTGCCAGCTCAGCTACAGCCGGCTTCAATCAGCCCCAGCATTTT. Its protein product is CASSATAGFNQPQHF.

The rearrangement links TRBV25-1 to TRBJ1-1; D is undetermined. V was clipped by 8 bases and J by 5 bases, with 15 bases between them. This CDR3 is 13 amino acids long. Germline assignment: CDR1 MGHDK and CDR2 SYGVNS. The CDR3 here is CASSPPERTEAFF. The CDR3 nucleotides read TGTGCCAGCTCCCCCCCCGAGAGGACTGAAGCTTTCTTT. The whole variable domain, remainder taken from reference TRBV25-1 and TRBJ1-1, is EADIYQTPRYLVIGTGKKITLECSQTMGHDKMYWYQQDPGMELHLIHYSYGVNSTEKGDLSSESTVSRIRTEHFPLTLESARPSHTSQYLCASSPPERTEAFFGQGTRLTVV.

V usage is TRBV6-5 and J usage is TRBJ2-7; D is perhaps TRBD1 (6 bases). The CDR3 runs 14 residues. Germline CDR1 reads MNHEY; CDR2 reads SVGAGI. This CDR3 is CVADRTDSRDEQYF. As DNA, the CDR3 is TGTGTTGCAGACCGGACAGATTCTCGGGACGAGCAGTACTTC.

This rearrangement joins TRBV2 to TRBJ2-4; 11 positions agree with TRBD1. Trimming took 6 bases from V and 7 from J; bases not matched to a gene: 5. The V gene's germline CDR1 is SNHLY and CDR2 FYNNEI. CDR3 length: 14 amino acids. CDR3 sequence reads: CASRDRGLGNIQYF. As DNA, the CDR3 is TGTGCCAGCAGGGACAGGGGGCTAGGGAACATTCAGTACTTC.

The chain combines TRBV13 with TRBJ1-1; D ambiguous. From germline, CDR1 is PRHDT and CDR2 FYEKMQ (reference sequence). Between the trimmed V and J ends, which lost 3 bases and 1 base, there was a span of 15 bases. The CDR3 is made up of 16 amino acids. CDR3 sequence (DNA): TGTGCCAGCAGCTTCCCTATTTTTGCGGGGAACACTGAAGCTTTCTTT. Residues: CASSFPIFAGNTEAFF.

A note on this clone: The junction departs from the called germline gene at one end, perhaps through a read error. Additional DNA sequences in this sample encode the identical CDR3. The chain is built from TRBV5-1 and TRBJ2-3; 13 nucleotides line up with TRBD2. The CDR3 loop spans 17 amino acids. Germline V gene lookup returns CDR1 SGHRS and CDR2 YFSETQ. The CDR3: CASSFGGTSGIGDTQYF. The CDR3 DNA follows: TGCGCTAGCAGCTTCGGCGGGACTAGCGGGATTGGAGATACGCAGTATTTT.

The chain uses TRBV7-9 and TRBJ1-4, with D unclear. Germline V gene sequence: CDR1 SEHNR, CDR2 FQNEAQ (reference sequence). The CDR3 length is 15 residues. Trimming left V 7 bases short and J 6 bases short, with 18 bases between. Here the CDR3 reads CASTLSIWRDEKLFF. The CDR3, as DNA: TGTGCCAGCACCCTCAGCATCTGGAGGGATGAAAAACTGTTTTTT.

J is TRBJ1-2 and V is TRBV19; 9 nucleotides line up with TRBD1. The trim removed 11 bases at V and 6 bases at J, leaving 10 bases unmatched. CDR1 and CDR2 (germline): LNHDA, SQIVND (reference sequence). CDR3 length equals 13 residues. The CDR3, as DNA: TGTGCCTCCGAACCCGGGACAGGGAATGGCTACACCTTC. Translation gives CASEPGTGNGYTF.

This chain joins TRBV25-1 and TRBJ1-2, with 10 nucleotides matching TRBD1. Germline loops: CDR1 MGHDK, CDR2 SYGVNS. The CDR3 loop spans 16 amino acids. The trim removed 8 bases at V and 5 bases at J, leaving 14 bases unmatched. The CDR3 bases are TGTGCCAGCTCCCCTTTGACAGGGGGCGCGTGGTATGGCTACACCTTC. It translates to CASSPLTGGAWYGYTF.

This clone occurred once. The chain carries TRBV6-5 and TRBJ2-1; D remains ambiguous. This CDR3 is 14 amino acids long. V was trimmed by 2 bases and J by 7 bases, leaving 12 bases between them. Germline V CDR1 and CDR2: MNHEY, SVGAGI. Here the CDR3 DNA reads TGTGCCAGCAGTTACGAGGCACAAGGAAATGAGCAGTTCTTC. As protein: CASSYEAQGNEQFF.

This clone was recorded only once. V usage is TRBV6-5 and J usage is TRBJ1-5; 7 bases line up with TRBD1. This CDR3 comprises 11 residues. Trimming took 5 bases from V and 9 from J; bases not matched to a gene: 1. Looked up from germline, CDR1 is MNHEY and CDR2 is SVGAGI. CDR3 residues: CASSQGGPQHF. The CDR3 nucleotides read TGTGCCAGCAGTCAGGGGGGGCCCCAGCATTTT.

The CDR3 loop is CASSGGTSGRPYEQYF. CDR3 nucleotides: TGTGCCAGCAGTGGCGGGACTAGCGGGAGGCCCTACGAGCAGTACTTC. This sequence joins TRBV25-1 and TRBJ2-7; 15 bases fit TRBD2. Trimming took 4 bases from V and 2 from J; bases not matched to a gene: 3. Germline V gene sequence: CDR1 MGHDK, CDR2 SYGVNS. The CDR3 is made up of 16 amino acids.

This chain links TRBV9 with TRBJ1-2, with D maybe TRBD1 (5 bases). CDR1 and CDR2 (germline): SGDLS, YYNGEE. This CDR3 spans 12 amino acids. The V and J ends lost 4 bases and 7 bases respectively, with 11 bases between them. Here the CDR3 reads CASSQGDIGYTF. CDR3 in DNA: TGTGCCAGCAGCCAAGGGGATATTGGCTACACCTTC.

The chain links TRBV2 to TRBJ1-6; D is undetermined. Germline V gives CDR1 SNHLY, CDR2 FYNNEI. The CDR3 has 13 residues. V was trimmed by 7 bases and J by 10 bases, leaving 14 bases between them. The chain's CDR3 is CASNRYPRSPLHF. The CDR3 DNA reads TGTGCCAGCAATCGTTATCCGCGCTCACCCCTCCACTTT.

The rearrangement links TRBV5-1 to TRBJ1-2; D gene unclear. This CDR3 is 13 amino acids long. Trimming left V 2 bases short and J 3 bases short, with 8 bases between. Germline CDR1 SGHRS, CDR2 YFSETQ. The CDR3 sequence: CASSFLGDYGYTF. CDR3 DNA: TGCGCCAGCAGCTTCCTCGGGGACTATGGCTACACCTTC.

V and J are TRBV2 and TRBJ2-7; the D is unclear. Deletions cut 5 bases from V and 3 bases from J, with 14 bases between. CDR1 is SNHLY, CDR2 FYNNEI, per germline. The CDR3 is made up of 14 amino acids. As DNA, the CDR3 is TGTGCCAGCAGTCCATTTACTGATATCTACGAGCAGTACTTC. Its protein is CASSPFTDIYEQYF.

The chain combines TRBV2 with TRBJ1-6; D is possibly TRBD1 (6 bases). Trimming removed 6 bases at V and 0 bases at J, with 12 bases between. This CDR3 has 16 residues. Germline CDR1 reads SNHLY; CDR2 reads FYNNEI. The CDR3, as DNA: TGTGCCAGCAGACTCGGGACAAGCTCCTATAATTCACCCCTCCACTTT. Its protein product is CASRLGTSSYNSPLHF. The full variable domain, completed using reference TRBV2 and TRBJ1-6, is EPEVTQTPSHQVTQMGQEVILRCVPISNHLYFYWYRQILGQKVEFLVSFYNNEISEKSEIFDDQFSVERPDGSNFTLKIRSTKLEDSAMYFCASRLGTSSYNSPLHFGNGTRLTVT.

J is TRBJ1-2 and V is TRBV6-1; tentatively, D is TRBD1 (5 bases). The CDR3 extends over 15 amino acids. The V end lost 3 bases, the J end lost 8 bases, and 19 bases lay between the germline ends. The V gene's germline CDR1 is MNHNS and CDR2 SASEGT. The CDR3 nucleotides are TGTGCCAGCAGTGACGTAAGGGGAGGGGTACGAGGCTACACCTTC. Its translation: CASSDVRGGVRGYTF.

V gene TRBV12-5 combines with J gene TRBJ1-1, with D hard to call. Per germline, CDR1 LGHNT and CDR2 FRNRAP. The CDR3 runs to 13 residues. V lost 0 bases and J lost 1, with 3 bases in between. This CDR3 is CASGLVGNTEAFF. In nucleotides, the CDR3 is TGTGCTAGTGGTTTGGTCGGGAACACTGAAGCTTTCTTT.

This clone was counted once. V gene TRBV11-3 combines with J gene TRBJ2-3; D is ambiguous. Trimming stripped 9 bases from V and 2 bases from J, with 3 bases between. Germline V lookup: CDR1 SGHNT, CDR2 YENEEA. CDR3 length: 10 amino acids. The CDR3 here is CASNTDTQYF. The CDR3 DNA reads as TGTGCCAGTAACACAGATACGCAGTATTTT.

As DNA, the CDR3 is TGTGCCAGCAGCTTAGAGAGGGGAGGAACCGGGGAGCTGTTTTTT. This encodes CASSLERGGTGELFF. This sequence joins TRBV7-7 and TRBJ2-2; TRBD2 might be the D (6 bases). Trimming removed 1 base from V and 5 bases from J, with 11 bases in between. The CDR3 contains 15 residues. The germline CDR1 and CDR2 sequences are SSHAT and FNYEAQ (reference sequence). The full variable domain, in which reference TRBV7-7 and TRBJ2-2 provide the parts outside the CDR3, is GAGVSQSPRYKVTKRGQDVTLRCDPISSHATLYWYQQALGQGPEFLTYFNYEAQPDKSGLPSDRFSAERPEGSISTLTIQRTEQRDSAMYRCASSLERGGTGELFFGEGSRLTVL.

The rearrangement uses TRBV9 and TRBJ1-1; D remains unclear. CDR3 length: 13 residues. Trimming pared 0 bases from V and 4 bases from J, leaving 7 bases between. Germline V gene sequence: CDR1 SGDLS, CDR2 YYNGEE. Here the CDR3 DNA reads TGTGCCAGCAGCGTAGGGTCTACCACTGAAGCTTTCTTT. Protein sequence: CASSVGSTTEAFF.

The chain links TRBV9 to TRBJ2-7; 7 bases are a match to TRBD1. Losses at the gene ends were 3 bases for V and 3 bases for J; bases not matched to a gene: 18. This CDR3 is built from 18 residues. Germline CDR1 and CDR2: SGDLS and YYNGEE. CDR3 nucleotide sequence: TGTGCCAGCAGCGAAACGCCGACTCCGACAGGGAAATACTACGAGCAGTACTTC. Amino acid sequence: CASSETPTPTGKYYEQYF.

The chain combines TRBV19 with TRBJ2-7; 7 positions match TRBD2. Germline-derived CDR1 and CDR2 are LNHDA and SQIVND (reference sequence). The CDR3 covers 15 residues. The J segment lost 3 bases and the V segment lost 5 bases, leaving 10 bases of the junction unmatched. CDR3 bases: TGTGCCAGTAGTGCGAAATCAAGCGGGGACTACGAGCAGTACTTC. This codes for CASSAKSSGDYEQYF.

This sequence joins TRBV10-3 and TRBJ1-1; 12 bases map to TRBD1. This CDR3 is 14 amino acids long. Germline-derived CDR1 and CDR2 are ENHRY and SYGVKD. V was clipped by 11 bases and J by 6 bases; unmatched bases: 10. The CDR3 reads CASYRGTGGPEAFF. CDR3 bases: TGTGCCTCCTACCGGGGGACAGGGGGCCCTGAAGCTTTCTTT.